Sequencing of this TCR beta chain was carried out in a study of liver allograft versus peripheral blood T cells. For the study at large: T cell receptor repertoires in transplanted livers were compared with those in recipients' peripheral blood. Points from the study as a whole: Liver allografts reportedly held T cell receptor repertoires unlike those in peripheral blood.

There are many counts of this clonotype. Its antigen is undetermined. Germline CDR1 is MNHEY and CDR2 is SMNVEV (reference sequence). This CDR3 region has 16 residues. V lost 1 base and J lost 4, with 15 bases in between. One entry per CDR3 protein, called by TCRdb with MiXCR from the reads. The sample lists about 1,100 distinct CDR3 sequences, around 17% occurring once. The origin of this receptor is a human patient who had a liver transplant. Part of the T cells may come from the graft donor. V and J are TRBV27 and TRBJ2-3; D gene ambiguous. The CDR3 spells CASSLYQPSGADTQYF. CDR3 nucleotide sequence: TGTGCCAGCAGTTTATATCAGCCCTCTGGGGCAGATACGCAGTATTTT.